The 26 T cell receptor beta chains given below trace back to one sample, sequenced in a study of long-term antiretroviral therapy in people with HIV. The libraries were made with immunoSEQ v3.0 at survey level. Sequencing used immunoSEQ multiplex PCR; TCRdb keeps in-frame clones, though not all of them. The table records some 2,500 clones, 79% of them present only once. The material sequenced was unsorted PBMCs, taken 0.4 years before starting antiretroviral therapy. These receptors came from a woman between 35 and 50 years old with HIV.

The CDR3 DNA follows: TGTGCCAGTAGTATGGCTAGCGGGAGCTACGAGCAGTACTTC. This gives the protein CASSMASGSYEQYF. The gene calls are TRBV19 and TRBJ2-7; the match to TRBD2 covers 10 bases. The length of the CDR3 is 14 residues. Germline V CDR1 and CDR2: LNHDA, SQIVND (reference sequence). The V gene end was trimmed by 3 bases and the J gene end by 3 bases; junction bases not matched to a gene: 2.

This rearrangement joins TRBV4-1 to TRBJ2-5; 16 bases line up with TRBD2. V shed 1 base and J 2 bases; nucleotides not matched to a gene: 4. Germline V CDR1 and CDR2: MGHRA, YSYEKL. The CDR3 sequence is 18 residues long. DNA for the CDR3: TGCGCCAGCAGCCAAGGGGGGACTAGCGGGAGGGATCAAGAGACCCAGTACTTC. It encodes CASSQGGTSGRDQETQYF.

This chain joins TRBV7-2 and TRBJ2-7; D gene uncertain. Trimming removed 2 bases at V and 3 bases at J, with 11 bases between. The germline V gene has CDR1 SGHTA and CDR2 FQGNSA. The CDR3 contains 14 residues. The CDR3 nucleotides are TGTGCCAGCAGCTTAAAGTTGGGCAACTACGAGCAGTACTTC. Translating it yields CASSLKLGNYEQYF.

The chain carries TRBV7-2 and TRBJ1-3; TRBD1 might be the D (5 bases). The V end was cut by 3 bases, the J end by 1 base, with 19 bases between. Germline assignment: CDR1 SGHTA and CDR2 FQGNSA. CDR3 length: 18 residues. The CDR3 sequence: CASSLGGWGSISGNTIYF. The CDR3 nucleotides are TGTGCCAGCAGCTTGGGGGGATGGGGTTCTATTTCTGGAAACACCATATATTTT.

The chain combines TRBV11-3 with TRBJ1-1; D ambiguous. Germline V gene lookup returns CDR1 SGHNT and CDR2 YENEEA. Deletions cut 4 bases from V and 0 bases from J, with 6 bases between. CDR3 length equals 13 residues. The CDR3 here is CASSSTLNTEAFF. The DNA for the CDR3 is TGTGCCAGCAGCTCGACTTTGAACACTGAAGCTTTCTTT.

The gene calls are TRBV6-1 and TRBJ2-7; TRBD1 agrees at 9 bases. CDR1 and CDR2 (germline): MNHNS, SASEGT. CDR3 length: 15 amino acids. Trimming took 2 bases from V and 8 from J; bases not matched to a gene: 10. The CDR3 here is CASSERLGQGLKQYF. As DNA, the CDR3 is TGTGCCAGCAGTGAAAGGTTGGGACAGGGACTAAAGCAGTACTTC.

The V and J genes are TRBV27 and TRBJ1-3; D not resolved. CDR1 MNHEY and CDR2 SMNVEV come from the germline V gene (reference sequence). Trimming shortened V by 8 bases and J by 0 bases, and 11 bases separated the two germline ends. CDR3 length: 14 amino acids. The CDR3 loop is CASATVSSGNTIYF. DNA of the CDR3: TGTGCCAGCGCAACCGTGAGCTCTGGAAACACCATATATTTT.

The CDR3 DNA is TGTGCCACCAGCAGAGAAGGGGTTGGGAATCAGCCCCAGCATTTT. It is translated as CATSREGVGNQPQHF. The genes are TRBV15 and TRBJ1-5, with a possible D match to TRBD1 (5 bases). Germline CDR1 LNHNV, CDR2 YYDKDF (reference sequence). Trimming cost V 0 bases and J 4 bases, with 10 bases left between them. This CDR3 spans 15 amino acids.

The chain combines TRBV7-9 with TRBJ1-3; D remains unclear. CDR1 is SEHNR and CDR2 is FQNEAQ in the germline V gene (reference sequence). This CDR3 is 18 amino acids long. Trimming took off 5 bases at V and 0 bases at J, with 20 bases between the two ends. CDR3 bases: TGTGCCAGCAGCCCACGACACCTTTACCGGGCCTCTGGAAACACCATATATTTT. Its protein is CASSPRHLYRASGNTIYF.

The chain links TRBV6-5 to TRBJ1-4; D is ambiguous. The CDR3 has 13 amino acids. The germline V gene has CDR1 MNHEY and CDR2 SVGAGI. V lost 1 base to trimming and J lost 6 bases, with 6 bases between them. The CDR3 reads CASSYFSDEKLFF. The CDR3 nucleotides read TGTGCCAGCAGTTACTTTTCGGATGAAAAACTGTTTTTT.

The J gene is TRBJ1-3, the V gene TRBV6-1, with D unresolved. Germline values: CDR1 MNHNS, CDR2 SASEGT. The CDR3 runs to 14 residues. The germline V and J ends were trimmed by 4 bases and 2 bases, with 9 bases remaining between them. The CDR3 DNA reads as TGTGCCAGCAGTGGAGGTGTCCCTGGAAACACCATATATTTT. Translated, it gives CASSGGVPGNTIYF.

The gene calls are TRBV10-3 and TRBJ1-2; D ambiguous. Germline values: CDR1 ENHRY, CDR2 SYGVKD. CDR3 size: 11 residues. Trimming stripped 6 bases from V and 4 bases from J, with 6 bases between. CDR3 coding DNA: TGTGCCATCAGCGATGTCTATGGCTACACCTTC. Residues: CAISDVYGYTF.

The chain has TRBV27 and TRBJ1-5; no clear D. The V end lost 4 bases, the J end lost 4 bases, and 11 bases lay between the germline ends. Germline assignment: CDR1 MNHEY and CDR2 SMNVEV (reference sequence). The CDR3 extends over 14 amino acids. In nucleotides, the CDR3 is TGTGCCAGCAGTTCCGGGGTTTGGAATCAGCCCCAGCATTTT. It specifies CASSSGVWNQPQHF.

This chain links TRBV9 with TRBJ2-5, with a possible D match to TRBD2 (7 bases). Trimming took off 2 bases at V and 2 bases at J, with 16 bases between the two ends. The CDR3 contains 16 residues. In germline, CDR1 is SGDLS, CDR2 YYNGEE. The CDR3 sequence is CASSVGGAGLQETQYF. For the CDR3, the DNA is TGTGCCAGCAGCGTGGGGGGGGCAGGTCTACAAGAGACCCAGTACTTC.

The chain uses TRBV5-4 and TRBJ2-7; D ambiguous. Trimming removed 1 base from V and 3 bases from J, with 20 bases in between. CDR3 length: 17 residues. Germline V CDR1 and CDR2: SGHNT, YYREEE (reference sequence). The CDR3 nucleotides are TGTGCCAGCAGCTTGAGAGGCCGTTTTGGGCCTAGCTACGAGCAGTACTTC. Protein product: CASSLRGRFGPSYEQYF.

V is TRBV7-9 and J is TRBJ1-1; 8 nucleotides line up with TRBD1. The V gene's germline CDR1 is SEHNR and CDR2 FQNEAQ (reference sequence). The CDR3 is 12 amino acids. Germline trimming cut 4 bases from V and 11 bases from J; bases unmatched to any gene: 6. The CDR3 loop is CASSSTGADAFF. The DNA of the CDR3 is TGTGCCAGCAGCTCGACAGGGGCCGATGCTTTCTTT.

V and J are TRBV11-3 and TRBJ2-7, with D tentatively TRBD2 (5 bases). The CDR3 extends over 13 amino acids. V was trimmed by 1 base and J by 8 bases, leaving 12 bases between them. Germline V lookup: CDR1 SGHNT, CDR2 YENEEA. The CDR3, as DNA: TGTGCCAGCAGCTTAGTCAGCCGGGGTCAGCAGTACTTC. Its protein is CASSLVSRGQQYF.

The chain uses TRBV10-1 and TRBJ2-2; tentative D call: TRBD1 (6 bases). The germline V gene has CDR1 WNHNN and CDR2 SYGVQD (reference sequence). Trimming took off 3 bases at V and 6 bases at J, with 11 bases between the two ends. CDR3 length equals 14 residues. CDR3 DNA sequence: TGCGCCAGCAGTGAAGGGGGAAGAGCCGGGGAGCTGTTTTTT. It translates to CASSEGGRAGELFF.

The chain employs TRBV4-2 and TRBJ2-7, with 10 nucleotides matching TRBD2. The length of the CDR3 is 15 residues. With V trimmed by 2 bases and J by 2 bases, 3 bases remained unmatched. Germline V gives CDR1 LGHNA, CDR2 YNFKEQ. The CDR3 bases are TGTGCCAGCAGCCAAACGACTAGCGGGCCCTACGAGCAGTACTTC. Protein: CASSQTTSGPYEQYF.

This clone counts as large. The V call is TRBV5-1, the J call TRBJ2-7; 8 bases align to TRBD1. The CDR3 covers 15 residues. Germline-derived CDR1 and CDR2 are SGHRS and YFSETQ. J was trimmed by 0 bases and V by 3 bases; bases with no gene match: 5. CDR3 nucleotides: TGCGCCAGCAGCTGGCTACAGGGGGTCTCCTACGAGCAGTACTTC. Translation: CASSWLQGVSYEQYF.

This clone was recorded a few times. The genes are TRBV28 and TRBJ1-1; 9 bases fit TRBD1. V lost 7 bases, J lost 6 bases, and 6 bases stayed unmatched. Germline V gene sequence: CDR1 MDHEN, CDR2 SYDVKM. The CDR3 totals 13 residues. The CDR3 here is CASILTGGSEAFF. Here the CDR3 DNA reads TGTGCCAGCATTCTTACAGGGGGCTCTGAAGCTTTCTTT.

The chain has TRBV6-5 and TRBJ2-3; D gene unclear. Germline lookup yields CDR1 MNHEY and CDR2 SVGAGI. The CDR3 consists of 13 residues. Trimming took 0 bases from V and 5 from J, leaving 6 bases between them. The CDR3 is CASSYSRIDTQYF. The CDR3 DNA reads TGTGCCAGCAGTTACTCTAGGATAGATACGCAGTATTTT.

This clone showed up just once. The chain carries TRBV5-5 and TRBJ2-7; 7 bases are a match to TRBD1. Germline V gene lookup returns CDR1 SGHKS and CDR2 YYEKEE (reference sequence). This CDR3 spans 14 amino acids. V dropped 3 bases and J dropped 4; count of bases not matched to a gene: 7. Written as DNA, the CDR3 is TGTGCCAGCAGCTCTGACAGGGTCGGGTACGAGCAGTACTTC. It is translated as CASSSDRVGYEQYF.

J is TRBJ2-1 and V is TRBV7-2; D is possibly TRBD2 (6 bases). The CDR3 has 15 residues. V dropped 2 bases and J dropped 9 bases, with 17 bases sitting between them. Germline loops: CDR1 SGHTA, CDR2 FQGNSA. DNA of the CDR3: TGTGCCAGCAGCTTAAACGTGCCCCCCGGGGGTGAGCAGTTCTTC. Its protein is CASSLNVPPGGEQFF.

In its sample, this clone was seen once. The V call is TRBV5-1, the J call TRBJ2-1; TRBD1 matches at 7 bases. J lost 2 bases, V lost 4 bases, and 6 bases had no gene match. The CDR3 sequence is 15 residues long. Per the germline V gene, CDR1 is SGHRS and CDR2 is YFSETQ. In nucleotides, the CDR3 is TGCGCCAGCAGCGTACAGGGGAGCCCCTACAATGAGCAGTTCTTC. Translation gives CASSVQGSPYNEQFF.

This chain connects TRBV27 to TRBJ2-1; 7 nucleotides line up with TRBD1. The CDR3 has 15 residues. CDR1 MNHEY and CDR2 SMNVEV come from the germline V gene (reference sequence). V was clipped by 3 bases and J by 0 bases; unmatched bases: 2. CDR3 DNA: TGTGCCAGCAGTTTTTGGACAGGCTCCTACAATGAGCAGTTCTTC. Translated: CASSFWTGSYNEQFF.